These 23 T cell receptor beta chains were sequenced from one sample in a study of blood T cell repertoires in COVID-19. Assay used: immunoSEQ multiplex PCR; TCRdb lists only in-frame clones, some missing. The data contain roughly 100,000 clones, 70% to 90% of them singletons. Input material: peripheral blood. Receptors were obtained from a man aged 35-49 years with active or convalescent COVID-19.

The chain is built from TRBV9 and TRBJ1-6; the match to TRBD1 covers 8 bases. The trim removed 0 bases at V and 9 bases at J, leaving 8 bases unmatched. The CDR3 is made up of 16 amino acids. Germline assignment: CDR1 SGDLS and CDR2 YYNGEE. This CDR3 reads CASSVETGTGGSPLHF. Written as DNA, the CDR3 is TGTGCCAGCAGCGTAGAGACCGGGACAGGAGGTTCACCCCTCCACTTT.

Concerning this clone itself: Other nucleotide sequences from this sample produce the same CDR3. The genes are TRBV6-5 and TRBJ2-3; 7 bases match TRBD1. CDR3 length: 13 amino acids. The J segment lost 1 base and the V segment lost 6 bases, leaving 1 base of the junction unmatched. Per the germline V gene, CDR1 is MNHEY and CDR2 is SVGAGI. For the CDR3, the DNA is TGTGCCAGCAGGGGGACAGGCACAGATACGCAGTATTTT. This gives the protein CASRGTGTDTQYF.

The rearrangement links TRBV3-1 (or the pseudogene TRBV3-2) to TRBJ2-7, with D possibly matching TRBD2 (5 bases). This CDR3 contains 13 residues. The germline V gene encodes CDR1 LGHDT and CDR2 YNNKEL (reference sequence). V lost 1 base to trimming and J lost 6 bases, with 10 bases between them. CDR3 in amino acids: CASSQVRRAEQYF. DNA for the CDR3: TGTGCCAGCAGCCAAGTTAGGCGGGCCGAGCAGTACTTC.

The chain combines TRBV30 with TRBJ1-6, with a possible D match to TRBD1 (6 bases). Germline assignment: CDR1 GTSNPN and CDR2 SVGIG (reference sequence). The CDR3 contains 15 residues. Trimming left V 1 base short and J 9 bases short, with 16 bases between. This CDR3 is CAWSEVDSSASPLHF. The CDR3 nucleotides read TGTGCCTGGAGTGAGGTGGACAGTTCGGCTTCACCCCTCCACTTT.

V is TRBV6-2 or TRBV6-3 and J is TRBJ1-2, with a tentative D call TRBD1 (5 bases). Trimming took 5 bases from V and 0 from J, leaving 13 bases between them. Per the germline V gene, CDR1 is MNHEY and CDR2 is SVGEGT. This CDR3 is 15 amino acids long. The CDR3 loop is CASSDTTVPNYGYTF. The CDR3 bases are TGTGCCAGCAGTGACACGACAGTTCCTAACTATGGCTACACCTTC.

The chain has TRBV3-1 (or the pseudogene TRBV3-2) and TRBJ1-1, with 7 bases identical to TRBD1. There are 15 residues in the CDR3. Losses at the gene ends were 6 bases for V and 0 bases for J; bases not matched to a gene: 7. Germline CDR1 and CDR2: LGHDT and YNNKEL (reference sequence). This CDR3 reads CASRTRQGLNTEAFF. The CDR3, as DNA: TGTGCCAGCAGGACCAGACAGGGACTGAACACTGAAGCTTTCTTT.

This clone was recorded only once. The CDR3 here is CASSLSETQYF. The CDR3 coding sequence is TGTGCCAGCAGCCTATCGGAGACCCAGTACTTC. The rearrangement links TRBV3-1 (or the pseudogene TRBV3-2) to TRBJ2-5; D uncertain. Looked up from germline, CDR1 is LGHDT and CDR2 is YNNKEL (reference sequence). This CDR3 region has 11 residues. Trimming stripped 4 bases from V and 5 bases from J, with 5 bases between.

V usage is TRBV30 and J usage is TRBJ1-6; D is uncertain. This CDR3 has 15 amino acids. Germline V gives CDR1 GTSNPN, CDR2 SVGIG (reference sequence). The germline V and J ends were trimmed by 4 bases and 6 bases, with 16 bases remaining between them. In nucleotides, the CDR3 is TGTGCCTGGACCGGGGAAGGAGGAGGTAATTCACCCCTCCACTTT. The encoded protein is CAWTGEGGGNSPLHF.

V and J are TRBV12-3 or TRBV12-4 and TRBJ1-3; D is unresolved. This CDR3 region has 13 residues. V lost 5 bases and J 2 bases, leaving 7 bases between the germline ends. Here the CDR3 reads CASSVSPGNTIYF. In nucleotides, the CDR3 is TGTGCCAGCAGTGTTTCTCCTGGAAACACCATATATTTT.

The chain combines TRBV3-1 (or the pseudogene TRBV3-2) with TRBJ1-2; D not certain. V dropped 3 bases and J dropped 8 bases, with 10 bases sitting between them. The CDR3 is 12 amino acids. In germline, CDR1 is LGHDT, CDR2 YNNKEL (reference sequence). In nucleotides, the CDR3 is TGTGCCAGCAGCCATGCGACACAGGGCTACACCTTC. This gives the protein CASSHATQGYTF.

The chain is built from TRBV5-8 and TRBJ2-7, with 9 nucleotides matching TRBD1. From germline, CDR1 is SGHTS and CDR2 YDEGEE. After removal of 4 bases from V and 5 bases from J, the junction contained 7 bases not matched to a gene. This CDR3 has 14 residues. This chain's CDR3 is CASSLTGGINEQYF. DNA of the CDR3: TGTGCCAGCAGCCTCACAGGGGGCATCAACGAGCAGTACTTC.

Only a few counts were recorded for this clone. This sequence joins TRBV3-1 (or the pseudogene TRBV3-2) and TRBJ2-1; 8 nucleotides agree with TRBD2. V shed 3 bases and J 6 bases; nucleotides not matched to a gene: 10. The CDR3 loop spans 16 amino acids. The germline gives CDR1 LGHDT, CDR2 YNNKEL (reference sequence). CDR3 DNA: TGTGCCAGCAGCCAGCTGATAGCGGGGAGCTTCAATGAGCAGTTCTTC. Translation gives CASSQLIAGSFNEQFF.

This clone was counted between two and nine times. The V and J genes are TRBV25-1 and TRBJ1-4; 9 nucleotides line up with TRBD1. Germline assignment: CDR1 MGHDK and CDR2 SYGVNS. The CDR3 has 15 amino acids. Trimming removed 2 bases from V and 6 bases from J; junction bases left unmatched: 4. CDR3 nucleotides: TGTGCCAGCAGTGAACGACAGGGGGACGATGAAAAACTGTTTTTT. Its translation is CASSERQGDDEKLFF.

The chain employs TRBV7-3 and TRBJ1-1, with 10 bases fitting TRBD1. Unmatched junction bases numbered 4, after V lost 3 bases and J lost 6 bases. The CDR3 is 14 amino acids. In germline, CDR1 is SGHTA, CDR2 FQGTGA. The CDR3 reads CASSLGQGSPEAFF. For the CDR3, the DNA is TGTGCCAGCAGCTTGGGACAGGGGAGTCCTGAAGCTTTCTTT.

The chain recombines TRBV2 with TRBJ1-1; TRBD1 agrees at 7 bases. CDR1 SNHLY and CDR2 FYNNEI come from the germline V gene. The CDR3 consists of 13 residues. V was clipped by 5 bases and J by 5 bases; unmatched bases: 5. Written as DNA, the CDR3 is TGTGCCAGCAGTCTAGACAGGGAGACTGAAGCTTTCTTT. Protein: CASSLDRETEAFF.

This clone has only a few counts. V gene TRBV5-1 combines with J gene TRBJ2-1; 7 bases map to TRBD1. V shed 0 bases, J shed 7 bases, and the junction held 4 bases outside the gene matches. Germline V gene lookup returns CDR1 SGHRS and CDR2 YFSETQ. There are 14 residues in the CDR3. The CDR3 is CASSLGTGRNEQFF. The CDR3 DNA is TGCGCCAGCAGCTTGGGGACAGGCCGGAATGAGCAGTTCTTC.

J is TRBJ1-1 and V is TRBV12-3 or TRBV12-4; 10 bases line up with TRBD1. With 6 bases clipped from V and 11 bases from J, the junction kept 9 bases outside the gene matches. CDR3 length equals 13 residues. The CDR3 bases are TGTGCCAGCAGACCCCTCCAGGGACAGGGGGCTTTCTTT. It specifies CASRPLQGQGAFF.

The rearrangement joins TRBV2 to TRBJ2-1; perhaps TRBD2 as D (6 bases). The CDR3 covers 16 residues. Germline V gene data show CDR1 as SNHLY and CDR2 as FYNNEI. V lost 2 bases, J lost 4 bases, and 15 bases lay in between. Here the CDR3 reads CASSENTGTPYNEQFF. CDR3 coding DNA: TGTGCCAGCAGTGAAAATACGGGGACTCCTTACAATGAGCAGTTCTTC.

The chain is built from TRBV20-1 and TRBJ2-5, with a tentative D call TRBD1 (6 bases). The CDR3 totals 13 residues. Trimming pared 3 bases from V and 1 base from J, leaving 9 bases between. Per the germline V gene, CDR1 is DFQATT and CDR2 is SNEGSKA (reference sequence). CDR3 in DNA: TGCAGTGCTAGTAACAGGGCCCAAGAGACCCAGTACTTC. Its protein is CSASNRAQETQYF.

The table lists this clone with a count of one. The CDR3 coding sequence is TGTGCCAGCGGAGGGACAGGGGACGCTGGCTACACCTTC. It codes for CASGGTGDAGYTF. This chain connects TRBV5-4 to TRBJ1-2; 10 bases line up with TRBD1. Per the germline V gene, CDR1 is SGHNT and CDR2 is YYREEE (reference sequence). The CDR3 loop spans 13 amino acids. V was pared by 7 bases and J by 7 bases, with 7 bases of the junction left unmatched.

V is TRBV11-2 and J is TRBJ1-2; D remains ambiguous. The germline CDR1 and CDR2 sequences are SGHAT and FQNNGV. The CDR3 is 15 amino acids. V was pared by 1 base and J by 8 bases, with 17 bases between. In DNA form, the CDR3 reads TGTGCCAGCAGCTTAGGGGATGGACCCTGGAGGGGCTACACCTTC. Encoded protein: CASSLGDGPWRGYTF.

This clone was observed a single time. The rearrangement uses TRBV18 and TRBJ1-5, with TRBD1 matching 10 bases. The CDR3 runs to 16 residues. V trimming: 5 bases; J trimming: 2 bases; junction bases outside the gene matches: 6. CDR1 is KGHSH and CDR2 is LQKENI in the germline V gene. For the CDR3, the DNA is TGTGCCAGCTCATCCTGGACAGGGGGTGGCAATCAGCCCCAGCATTTT. Its protein product is CASSSWTGGGNQPQHF.

The rearrangement uses TRBV25-1 and TRBJ1-2; 11 bases are a match to TRBD1. The germline CDR1 and CDR2 sequences are MGHDK and SYGVNS. V was pared by 2 bases and J by 1 base, with 9 bases of the junction left unmatched. The CDR3 extends over 18 amino acids. The CDR3 DNA follows: TGTGCCAGCAGTGAAACGATTGGGACAGGGGGTATTAACTATGGCTACACCTTC. This sequence encodes CASSETIGTGGINYGYTF.